The 9 T cell receptor beta chains given below trace back to one sample, sequenced in a study of CD4 T cells in relation to SARS-CoV-2 and coronaviruses (TCRdb year 2021). Libraries were built with the immunoSEQ multiplex PCR assay. The table comes from immuneACCESS by way of TCRdb, which keeps in-frame sequences with V and J called. Part of the clones is missing from these tables; in studies checked, under half for an unresolved V gene and the rest for unknown reasons. Present in this sample are 58,000 or so clones, just over 90% of which were seen just once. About 0.4% of the sample rests with the top ten. The sequenced sample was naive CD4+ T cells from PBMCs. What the cell subset or site label conveys for this sample: naive CD4+ T cells isolated by negative enrichment. The receptors originated from an adult with COVID-19.

This chain links TRBV25-1 with TRBJ2-1, with 13 bases matching TRBD2. The CDR3 runs to 16 residues. Trimming took 0 bases from V and 9 from J; bases not matched to a gene: 5. The germline CDR1 and CDR2 sequences are MGHDK and SYGVNS. The CDR3 is CASSEYGLAGAGEQFF. The CDR3 DNA reads TGTGCCAGCAGTGAATATGGACTAGCGGGAGCGGGTGAGCAGTTCTTC. Combining the CDR3 with reference TRBV25-1 and TRBJ2-1 gives the whole variable domain EADIYQTPRYLVIGTGKKITLECSQTMGHDKMYWYQQDPGMELHLIHYSYGVNSTEKGDLSSESTVSRIRTEHFPLTLESARPSHTSQYLCASSEYGLAGAGEQFFGPGTRLTVL.

The CDR3 region is CASSSRPEETQYF. CDR3 DNA sequence: TGTGCCAGCAGTTCAAGGCCAGAAGAGACCCAGTACTTC. J is TRBJ2-5 and V is TRBV2; D gene uncertain. The CDR3 length is 13 residues. Trimming pared 5 bases from V and 3 bases from J, leaving 10 bases between. Germline assignment: CDR1 SNHLY and CDR2 FYNNEI.

The CDR3, as DNA: TGTGCCAGCAGCCCAGGGAACACCATATATTTT. Protein product: CASSPGNTIYF. The J gene is TRBJ1-3, the V gene TRBV7-8; possibly TRBD1 for D (5 bases). This CDR3 has 11 amino acids. Germline CDR1 is SGHVS and CDR2 is FQNEAQ. V was trimmed by 5 bases and J by 7 bases, leaving 6 bases between them.

The chain has TRBV5-4 and TRBJ2-5, with D unresolved. The CDR3 spans 15 residues. CDR1 is SGHNT and CDR2 is YYREEE in the germline V gene (reference sequence). The ends were cut back, 3 bases at V and 1 base at J, with 13 bases in the middle. DNA of the CDR3: TGTGCCAGCAGCTCTTCAGTCGGGCCCCAAGAGACCCAGTACTTC. Its protein product is CASSSSVGPQETQYF.

The chain is built from TRBV7-8 and TRBJ1-3; D may be TRBD1 (5 bases). CDR1 SGHVS and CDR2 FQNEAQ come from the germline V gene. Between the trimmed V and J ends, which lost 4 bases and 1 base, there was a span of 17 bases. CDR3 length equals 17 residues. CDR3 bases: TGTGCCAGCAGCTCTCTATGGGGAACAGGATCTGGAAACACCATATATTTT. Translation gives CASSSLWGTGSGNTIYF.

The J gene is TRBJ2-1, the V gene TRBV7-2; possibly TRBD2 for D (5 bases). V was trimmed by 5 bases and J by 5 bases, leaving 10 bases between them. CDR1 is SGHTA, CDR2 FQGNSA, per germline. The CDR3 is 13 amino acids. The CDR3 reads CASSPPGDNEQFF. CDR3 nucleotide sequence: TGTGCCAGCAGCCCCCCCGGGGACAATGAGCAGTTCTTC.

The rearrangement uses TRBV6-5 and TRBJ2-1; D uncertain. CDR1 is MNHEY, CDR2 SVGAGI, per germline. The CDR3 spans 11 residues. V gave up 6 bases and J gave up 5 bases, with 5 bases separating them. In nucleotides, the CDR3 is TGTGCCAGCAGGGCTCACAATGAGCAGTTCTTC. Translated, it gives CASRAHNEQFF.

This rearrangement joins TRBV28 to TRBJ1-5; no clear D gene. This CDR3 comprises 14 residues. CDR1 and CDR2 (germline): MDHEN, SYDVKM. The V end was cut by 2 bases, the J end by 3 bases, with 8 bases between. The CDR3 reads CASSLPYSNQPQHF. As DNA, the CDR3 is TGTGCCAGCAGTTTACCGTATTCCAATCAGCCCCAGCATTTT.

The chain has TRBV3-1 (or the pseudogene TRBV3-2) and TRBJ2-1, with 7 bases that match TRBD2. With 7 bases clipped from V and 8 bases from J, the junction kept 11 bases outside the gene matches. Per the germline V gene, CDR1 is LGHDT and CDR2 is YNNKEL (reference sequence). The CDR3 spans 14 residues. Here the CDR3 reads CASTTLGGGHEQFF. In nucleotides, the CDR3 is TGTGCCAGCACCACACTGGGGGGAGGGCATGAGCAGTTCTTC.